This T cell receptor (beta chain) originates from a study of glioma-infiltrating T cells after dendritic cell vaccination. This clone was recorded a few times. V lost 3 bases, J lost 5 bases, and 10 bases lay in between. The CDR3 has 13 amino acids. CDR1 KGHSH and CDR2 LQKENI come from the germline V gene. Clones were sequenced by immunoSEQ multiplex PCR, and TCRdb holds only the in-frame ones, with some missing. The sample yields around 90,000 clones, approximately 81% seen once. The genes are TRBV18 and TRBJ1-2; no clear D gene. The source material was blood, sampled before dendritic cell vaccination. This TCR was sampled from a human donor with glioblastoma. The chain's CDR3 is CASSPETRYGYTF. CDR3 sequence (DNA): TGTGCCAGCTCACCGGAGACGCGTTATGGCTACACCTTC. Together with reference TRBV18 and TRBJ1-2, the CDR3 gives the full variable domain: NAGVMQNPRHLVRRRGQEARLRCSPMKGHSHVYWYRQLPEEGLKFMVYLQKENIIDESGMPKERFSAEFPKEGPSILRIQQVVRGDSAAYFCASSPETRYGYTFGSGTRLTVV.